A single T cell receptor (beta chain) is shown here with its context. Deep level was the assay's run setting. Clones were read by immunoSEQ multiplex PCR, and TCRdb kept only the in-frame ones, dropping some. The table shows more than 900,000 clones, with around 82% occurring only once. The data belong to a study of shared clonotypes between healthy human individuals. The overall study: CD4 naive cells filled three plates per donor, CD4 memory three, CD8 naive two and CD8 memory one.

Per germline, CDR1 SGHVS and CDR2 FNYEAQ. V shed 2 bases and J shed 2 bases, with 12 bases lying between them. The CDR3 is 15 residues long. The donor population consisted of healthy HIV-negative adults with no recent acute infections or vaccinations. The TCR comes from a young man in good health. Some clones in this sample may be carry-over from other donors' samples. Sequencing was performed on memory CD4+ T cells from PBMCs. Subset meaning: CD45RA-negative fraction. The chain uses TRBV7-6 and TRBJ1-2; D is undetermined. The CDR3 is CASSLLSGTNYGYTF. CDR3 nucleotides: TGTGCCAGCAGCTTATTGTCAGGAACCAACTATGGCTACACCTTC.